This entry describes one T cell receptor (beta chain). This record belongs to a study of blood T cell repertoires in COVID-19. Study background: The United States, Italy and Spain supplied acute and convalescent COVID-19 samples. Sources were T cells, B-cell-depleted T cells, or PBMCs; the material itself was cDNA or gDNA.

Assay: immunoSEQ multiplex PCR; the TCRdb copy retains only in-frame clones and omits some. Seen here are approximately 160,000 clones, 86% observed once, and the top ten hold 4%. The trim removed 7 bases at V and 6 bases at J, leaving 9 bases unmatched. CDR3 size: 14 residues. CDR1 SGHTA and CDR2 FQGNSA come from the germline V gene. Sequencing was carried out using peripheral blood. The rearrangement joins TRBV7-2 to TRBJ2-1; 7 bases align to TRBD1. The source is a woman in her 70s with acute or convalescent COVID-19. In nucleotides, the CDR3 is TGTGCCAGCAACCTAGAGCACAGGGGCAATGAGCAGTTCTTC. It codes for CASNLEHRGNEQFF.